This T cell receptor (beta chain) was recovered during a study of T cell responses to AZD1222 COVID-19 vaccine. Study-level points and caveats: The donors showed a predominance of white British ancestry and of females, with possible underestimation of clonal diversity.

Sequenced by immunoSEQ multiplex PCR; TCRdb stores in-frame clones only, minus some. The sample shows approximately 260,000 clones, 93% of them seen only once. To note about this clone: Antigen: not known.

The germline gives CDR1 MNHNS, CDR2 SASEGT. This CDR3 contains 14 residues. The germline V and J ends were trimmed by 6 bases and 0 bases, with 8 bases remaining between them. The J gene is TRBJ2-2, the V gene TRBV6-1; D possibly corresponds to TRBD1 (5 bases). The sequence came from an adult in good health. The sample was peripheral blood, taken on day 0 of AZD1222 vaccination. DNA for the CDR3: TGTGCCAGCAGACCAGGGTCGAACACCGGGGAGCTGTTTTTT. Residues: CASRPGSNTGELFF.